These 27 T cell receptor beta chains originate from one sample sequenced in a study of control samples from healthy donors and cancer patients. The assay was immunoSEQ multiplex PCR, and TCRdb's table has in-frame clones only and misses some. This sample has 120,000 to 150,000 clones, with 80% to 90% found just once. The sample consisted of blood. The receptors here all came from a woman in her 30s in good health.

The chain links TRBV18 to TRBJ1-2, with TRBD1 as a possible D gene (5 bases). V lost 0 bases to trimming and J lost 8 bases, with 19 bases between them. The CDR3 has 16 amino acids. Looked up from germline, CDR1 is KGHSH and CDR2 is LQKENI. The CDR3 spells CASSPPGAQGSYGYTF. DNA of the CDR3: TGTGCCAGCTCACCACCTGGCGCGCAGGGATCTTACGGCTACACCTTC. The whole variable domain, filled in from reference TRBV18 and TRBJ1-2, reads NAGVMQNPRHLVRRRGQEARLRCSPMKGHSHVYWYRQLPEEGLKFMVYLQKENIIDESGMPKERFSAEFPKEGPSILRIQQVVRGDSAAYFCASSPPGAQGSYGYTFGSGTRLTVV.

The rearrangement joins TRBV18 to TRBJ1-5; D is ambiguous. The CDR3 extends over 12 amino acids. Trimming removed 6 bases from V and 7 bases from J, with 10 bases in between. Germline CDR1 reads KGHSH; CDR2 reads LQKENI. The DNA of the CDR3 is TGTGCCAGCTCCCCCAACGGACAGCCCCAGCATTTT. Its translation: CASSPNGQPQHF.

The genes are TRBV7-3 and TRBJ2-2, with TRBD2 matching over 10 bases. V was pared by 2 bases and J by 7 bases, with 7 bases of the junction left unmatched. CDR1 is SGHTA and CDR2 is FQGTGA in the germline V gene. CDR3 size: 16 residues. This chain's CDR3 is CASSLWASGSGGELFF. CDR3 in DNA: TGTGCCAGCAGCTTATGGGCTAGCGGGAGTGGCGGGGAGCTGTTTTTT.

The rearrangement uses TRBV7-2 and TRBJ2-7; unclear D gene. This CDR3 has 13 amino acids. Per germline, CDR1 SGHTA and CDR2 FQGNSA. The V and J ends lost 5 bases and 8 bases respectively, with 16 bases between them. The CDR3 region is CASSPSGVSQQYF. Written as DNA, the CDR3 is TGTGCCAGCAGCCCGTCCGGAGTATCTCAGCAGTACTTC.

The gene calls are TRBV7-9 and TRBJ2-4, with 11 bases matching TRBD2. V was clipped by 1 base and J by 0 bases; unmatched bases: 5. Germline CDR1 is SEHNR and CDR2 is FQNEAQ (reference sequence). The CDR3 runs 18 residues. CDR3 sequence reads: CASSLGLAGGIAKNIQYF. The DNA for the CDR3 is TGTGCCAGCAGCTTAGGCCTAGCGGGAGGCATAGCCAAAAACATTCAGTACTTC. Filled out from reference TRBV7-9 and TRBJ2-4, the complete variable domain reads DTGVSQNPRHKITKRGQNVTFRCDPISEHNRLYWYRQTLGQGPEFLTYFQNEAQLEKSRLLSDRFSAERPKGSFSTLEIQRTEQGDSAMYLCASSLGLAGGIAKNIQYFGAGTRLSVL.

The chain has TRBV7-3 and TRBJ1-1; the match to TRBD1 covers 10 bases. The J segment lost 4 bases and the V segment lost 5 bases, leaving 4 bases of the junction unmatched. The CDR3 sequence is 14 residues long. The V gene's germline CDR1 is SGHTA and CDR2 FQGTGA. The CDR3 region has the DNA TGTGCCAGCAGCCGACAGGGGGCGAGCACTGAAGCTTTCTTT. Its translation is CASSRQGASTEAFF.

The rearrangement uses TRBV11-2 and TRBJ1-3, with D unclear. V was trimmed by 0 bases and J by 0 bases, leaving 12 bases between them. The CDR3 sequence is 17 residues long. CDR1 is SGHAT, CDR2 FQNNGV, per germline. The CDR3 reads CASSLDSGQNSGNTIYF. DNA for the CDR3: TGTGCCAGCAGCTTAGATTCGGGTCAGAACTCTGGAAACACCATATATTTT.

V gene TRBV24-1 combines with J gene TRBJ1-3, with TRBD1 identical over 7 bases. The V gene end was trimmed by 4 bases and the J gene end by 3 bases; junction bases not matched to a gene: 11. Germline-derived CDR1 and CDR2 are KGHDR and SFDVKD. The CDR3 is made up of 17 amino acids. The CDR3 is CATSDPGQSGDGNTIYF. In nucleotides, the CDR3 is TGTGCCACCAGTGACCCGGGACAGTCAGGGGATGGAAACACCATATATTTT.

The J gene is TRBJ2-3, the V gene TRBV6-2 or TRBV6-3, with 8 bases fitting TRBD2. The V segment lost 1 base and the J segment 2 bases; nucleotides outside the gene matches: 11. The CDR3 loop spans 18 amino acids. From germline, CDR1 is MNHEY and CDR2 SVGEGT. CDR3 protein: CASSYYRHTSGLTDTQYF. The DNA of the CDR3 is TGTGCCAGCAGTTACTACCGCCACACTAGCGGACTCACAGATACGCAGTATTTT.

As DNA, the CDR3 is TGTGCCACCAGCAGAGATATTAGACCCTCCCAGGCTAGCGGGAGCCACGAGCAGTACTTC. It is translated as CATSRDIRPSQASGSHEQYF. The rearrangement uses TRBV15 and TRBJ2-7, with 10 nucleotides matching TRBD2. The CDR3 is made up of 20 amino acids. The trim removed 0 bases at V and 5 bases at J, leaving 19 bases unmatched. CDR1 is LNHNV and CDR2 is YYDKDF in the germline V gene (reference sequence). Looking up the rest from reference TRBV15 and TRBJ2-7 gives the full variable domain: DAMVIQNPRYQVTQFGKPVTLSCSQTLNHNVMYWYQQKSSQAPKLLFHYYDKDFNNEADTPDNFQSRRPNTSFCFLDIRSPGLGDTAMYLCATSRDIRPSQASGSHEQYFGPGTRLTVT.

The chain combines TRBV2 with TRBJ1-2; D may be TRBD1 (6 bases). V shed 6 bases and J shed 8 bases, with 16 bases lying between them. The CDR3 is 13 amino acids. Per the germline V gene, CDR1 is SNHLY and CDR2 is FYNNEI. CDR3 sequence: CASSGQGQGGYTF. As DNA, the CDR3 is TGTGCCAGCAGCGGGCAGGGTCAGGGGGGCTACACCTTC.

The rearrangement links TRBV2 to TRBJ1-2; TRBD1 might be the D (5 bases). The V end lost 2 bases, the J end lost 2 bases, and 12 bases lay between the germline ends. CDR1 and CDR2 (germline): SNHLY, FYNNEI. CDR3 size: 15 residues. Here the CDR3 reads CASSEHGGGNYGYTF. CDR3 nucleotides: TGTGCCAGCAGTGAACACGGGGGGGGAAACTATGGCTACACCTTC.

The chain recombines TRBV6-5 with TRBJ1-1; D may be TRBD1 (5 bases). V lost 2 bases and J lost 0, with 7 bases in between. The V gene's germline CDR1 is MNHEY and CDR2 SVGAGI. This CDR3 comprises 14 residues. The CDR3 DNA sequence: TGTGCCAGCAGTTACGGGGGAATGAACACTGAAGCTTTCTTT. Amino acids: CASSYGGMNTEAFF.

The chain links TRBV7-7 to TRBJ2-1; D might be TRBD1 or TRBD2, each matching 5 bases. CDR1 SSHAT and CDR2 FNYEAQ come from the germline V gene (reference sequence). V was clipped by 5 bases and J by 4 bases, with 12 bases between them. The CDR3 spans 14 residues. The CDR3, as DNA: TGTGCCAGCAGCCCCCCCGGGGCTTACAATGAGCAGTTCTTC. This gives the protein CASSPPGAYNEQFF.

Here the CDR3 DNA reads TGTGCCAGTAGTCCTCCGGGAAACTCTGGAAACACCATATATTTT. Translation gives CASSPPGNSGNTIYF. V is TRBV19 and J is TRBJ1-3; no clear D. Germline V gene data show CDR1 as LNHDA and CDR2 as SQIVND (reference sequence). The CDR3 totals 15 residues. The germline V and J ends were trimmed by 5 bases and 0 bases, with 11 bases remaining between them. Looking up the rest from reference TRBV19 and TRBJ1-3 gives the full variable domain: DGGITQSPKYLFRKEGQNVTLSCEQNLNHDAMYWYRQDPGQGLRLIYYSQIVNDFQKGDIAEGYSVSREKKESFPLTVTSAQKNPTAFYLCASSPPGNSGNTIYFGEGSWLTVV.

The J gene is TRBJ2-1, the V gene TRBV28; TRBD1 is a possible D gene (6 bases). The CDR3 has 17 residues. Trimming took 6 bases from V and 0 from J, leaving 18 bases between them. In germline, CDR1 is MDHEN, CDR2 SYDVKM. CDR3 region: CASRGGGPRSSYNEQFF. In DNA form, the CDR3 reads TGTGCCAGCAGAGGTGGGGGCCCGAGAAGCTCCTACAATGAGCAGTTCTTC.

This clone was seen just once. The chain combines TRBV6-4 with TRBJ2-1, with unresolved D. V lost 4 bases, J lost 5 bases, and 9 bases lay in between. CDR3 length equals 13 residues. CDR1 and CDR2 (germline): MRHNA, SNTAGT. In DNA form, the CDR3 reads TGTGCCAGCAGTGTAGAACGGGACAATGAGCAGTTCTTC. Translation: CASSVERDNEQFF.

This clone appeared a single time. The V gene is TRBV5-4, the J gene TRBJ2-7; 8 bases align to TRBD1. The germline V gene has CDR1 SGHNT and CDR2 YYREEE (reference sequence). After removal of 4 bases from V and 2 bases from J, the junction contained 8 bases not matched to a gene. The CDR3 is 15 residues long. CDR3 nucleotide sequence: TGTGCCAGCAGCGGAACAGGGGGTGGAACCTACGAGCAGTACTTC. Amino acids: CASSGTGGGTYEQYF.

J is TRBJ2-4 and V is TRBV5-6, with D perhaps assigned TRBD1 or TRBD2 (6 bases each). The CDR3 is 17 residues long. Per the germline V gene, CDR1 is SGHDT and CDR2 is YYEEEE. The V end lost 0 bases, the J end lost 0 bases, and 13 bases lay between the germline ends. This chain's CDR3 is CASSLGSGALAKNIQYF. DNA for the CDR3: TGTGCCAGCAGCTTGGGGTCGGGGGCCCTAGCCAAAAACATTCAGTACTTC.

The rearrangement links TRBV6-1 to TRBJ1-6; D is unresolved. V shed 0 bases and J shed 7 bases, with 10 bases lying between them. The CDR3 loop spans 15 amino acids. In germline, CDR1 is MNHNS, CDR2 SASEGT. The CDR3 DNA follows: TGTGCCAGCAGTGAAGCCCCAAGTGGCAATTCACCCCTCCACTTT. Encoded protein: CASSEAPSGNSPLHF.

This clone was counted once. The chain combines TRBV19 with TRBJ2-1; 7 bases line up with TRBD2. The CDR3 runs 15 residues. Trimming removed 6 bases from V and 8 bases from J; junction bases left unmatched: 13. The germline gives CDR1 LNHDA, CDR2 SQIVND (reference sequence). The CDR3 reads CASSPLPGLRHEQFF. CDR3 nucleotide sequence: TGTGCCAGTAGCCCCCTCCCGGGACTACGGCATGAGCAGTTCTTC.

The J gene is TRBJ1-4, the V gene TRBV28; D not resolved. V was shortened by 7 bases and J by 4 bases, with 7 bases between the two germline ends. The CDR3 sequence is 12 residues long. Germline assignment: CDR1 MDHEN and CDR2 SYDVKM. In nucleotides, the CDR3 is TGTGCCAGCACACTGAATAATGAAAAACTGTTTTTT. Its protein is CASTLNNEKLFF.

This chain links TRBV15 with TRBJ2-6, with 7 positions matching TRBD2. The germline gives CDR1 LNHNV, CDR2 YYDKDF (reference sequence). The CDR3 sequence is 16 residues long. J gave up 6 bases and V 1 base, and 6 bases lay outside the gene matches. CDR3 sequence reads: CATSRARDYQANVLTF. The CDR3 DNA sequence: TGTGCCACCAGCAGAGCCCGGGACTATCAGGCCAACGTCCTGACTTTC.

CDR3 in amino acids: CASSMMAGELFF. The CDR3 DNA reads TGTGCCAGTAGTATGATGGCCGGGGAGCTGTTTTTT. V usage is TRBV19 and J usage is TRBJ2-2; D call uncertain. V lost 3 bases to trimming and J lost 6 bases, with 5 bases between them. CDR1 LNHDA and CDR2 SQIVND come from the germline V gene (reference sequence). The CDR3 covers 12 residues. Complete variable domain (other parts from reference TRBV19 and TRBJ2-2): DGGITQSPKYLFRKEGQNVTLSCEQNLNHDAMYWYRQDPGQGLRLIYYSQIVNDFQKGDIAEGYSVSREKKESFPLTVTSAQKNPTAFYLCASSMMAGELFFGEGSRLTVL.

The chain combines TRBV10-3 with TRBJ2-5; D might be TRBD1 (8 bases). V was clipped by 3 bases and J by 5 bases, with 16 bases between them. The CDR3 has 15 amino acids. CDR1 is ENHRY and CDR2 is SYGVKD in the germline V gene. The CDR3 nucleotides read TGTGCCATCAGTGACCATGGACAGGGAGGGGAGACCCAGTACTTC. Encoded protein: CAISDHGQGGETQYF.

The CDR3 DNA sequence: TGTGCCAGCAGGCGGAACACTGAAGCTTTCTTT. Its translation: CASRRNTEAFF. The chain has TRBV25-1 and TRBJ1-1; D ambiguous. Germline V gene lookup returns CDR1 MGHDK and CDR2 SYGVNS. This CDR3 region has 11 residues. V was clipped by 6 bases and J by 1 base, with 3 bases between them.

V and J are TRBV5-5 and TRBJ1-1; D is unclear. The CDR3 is made up of 13 amino acids. V shed 4 bases and J shed 4 bases, with 11 bases lying between them. CDR1 SGHKS and CDR2 YYEKEE come from the germline V gene (reference sequence). Here the CDR3 reads CASSRWEATEAFF. Written as DNA, the CDR3 is TGTGCCAGCAGCCGCTGGGAAGCCACTGAAGCTTTCTTT.